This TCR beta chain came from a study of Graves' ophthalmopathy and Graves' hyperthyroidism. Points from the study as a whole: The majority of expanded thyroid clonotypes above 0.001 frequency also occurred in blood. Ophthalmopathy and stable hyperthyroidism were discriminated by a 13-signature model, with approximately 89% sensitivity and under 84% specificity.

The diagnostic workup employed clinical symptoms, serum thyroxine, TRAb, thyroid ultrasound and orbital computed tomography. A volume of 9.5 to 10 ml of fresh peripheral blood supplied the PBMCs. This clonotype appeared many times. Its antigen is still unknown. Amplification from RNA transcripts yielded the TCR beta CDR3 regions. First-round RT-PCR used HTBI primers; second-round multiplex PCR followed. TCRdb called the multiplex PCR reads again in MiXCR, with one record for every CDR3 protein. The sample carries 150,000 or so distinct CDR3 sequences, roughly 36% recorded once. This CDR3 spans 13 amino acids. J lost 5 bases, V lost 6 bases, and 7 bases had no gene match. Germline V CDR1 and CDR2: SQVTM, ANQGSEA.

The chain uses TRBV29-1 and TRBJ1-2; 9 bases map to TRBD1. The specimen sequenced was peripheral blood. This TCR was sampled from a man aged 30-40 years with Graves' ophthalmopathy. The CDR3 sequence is CSVRDRGSYGYTF. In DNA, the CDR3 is TGCAGCGTAAGAGACAGGGGGAGTTATGGCTACACCTTC.